The 20 T cell receptor beta chains in this list originate from one sample, sequenced in a study of cytomegalovirus exposure and HLA in healthy donors. Primers: 60 Vbeta forward and 13 Jbeta reverse. TCRdb's copy holds only in-frame clones and misses some; the assay was immunoSEQ multiplex PCR. Counted here are 150,000 to 250,000 clones, more than 75% occurring once; the ten biggest clones make up 6% to 8%. The sample was PBMCs. Every receptor here comes from a woman aged 45-65 years in good health and CMV-seropositive.

The V call is TRBV5-1, the J call TRBJ2-5, with 7 bases aligning to TRBD2. J lost 3 bases, V lost 4 bases, and 12 bases had no gene match. The CDR3 consists of 16 residues. Germline V gene sequence: CDR1 SGHRS, CDR2 YFSETQ. The CDR3 spells CASSPPGGGGKETQYF. The DNA for the CDR3 is TGCGCCAGCAGCCCACCCGGAGGCGGGGGTAAAGAGACCCAGTACTTC.

The chain couples TRBV5-1 to TRBJ2-7; 9 bases fit TRBD1. V dropped 4 bases and J dropped 6; count of bases not matched to a gene: 5. Germline V gives CDR1 SGHRS, CDR2 YFSETQ. The CDR3 length is 13 residues. The CDR3 region has the DNA TGCGCCAGCAGCCCCGGACAGGGGAGCGAGCAGTACTTC. Its translation is CASSPGQGSEQYF.

This clone was found a few times. The rearrangement uses TRBV6-1 and TRBJ2-7, with D tentatively TRBD1 (5 bases). V gave up 0 bases and J gave up 3 bases, with 12 bases separating them. This CDR3 contains 15 residues. Germline lookup yields CDR1 MNHNS and CDR2 SASEGT. The CDR3 sequence: CASSEAGAPVYEQYF. For the CDR3, the DNA is TGTGCCAGCAGTGAAGCTGGGGCACCCGTCTACGAGCAGTACTTC.

The V gene is TRBV6-4, the J gene TRBJ2-1, with 11 positions matching TRBD2. In germline, CDR1 is MRHNA, CDR2 SNTAGT. The V segment lost 5 bases and the J segment 4 bases; nucleotides outside the gene matches: 4. CDR3 size: 15 residues. The chain's CDR3 is CASSPTSGTYNEQFF. The CDR3 nucleotides read TGTGCCAGCAGTCCGACTAGCGGGACGTACAATGAGCAGTTCTTC.

The chain employs TRBV5-5 and TRBJ2-5, with 8 bases identical to TRBD1. The CDR3 is made up of 16 amino acids. Trimming removed 4 bases from V and 1 base from J; junction bases left unmatched: 9. Germline-derived CDR1 and CDR2 are SGHKS and YYEKEE (reference sequence). The CDR3 sequence is CASSPVGTGGQETQYF. CDR3 coding DNA: TGTGCCAGCAGCCCCGTAGGTACAGGGGGCCAAGAGACCCAGTACTTC.

The chain is built from TRBV30 and TRBJ1-1; D uncertain. Germline V gene lookup returns CDR1 GTSNPN and CDR2 SVGIG (reference sequence). The CDR3 extends over 11 amino acids. Trimming took 5 bases from V and 11 from J, leaving 15 bases between them. The CDR3 reads CAWWSGSGAFF. As DNA, the CDR3 is TGTGCCTGGTGGAGCGGGTCGGGGGCTTTCTTT.

This clone was detected a few times. This sequence joins TRBV19 and TRBJ2-7; 7 bases fit TRBD1. The V gene's germline CDR1 is LNHDA and CDR2 SQIVND (reference sequence). J gave up 4 bases and V 4 bases, and 10 bases lay outside the gene matches. This CDR3 spans 15 amino acids. The CDR3 reads CASSKRDSNEYEQYF. The CDR3, as DNA: TGTGCCAGTAGTAAACGGGACAGCAATGAATACGAGCAGTACTTC.

This chain uses TRBV28 with TRBJ1-5; the match to TRBD1 covers 10 bases. V shed 2 bases and J 0 bases; nucleotides not matched to a gene: 7. Germline CDR1 and CDR2: MDHEN and SYDVKM. The CDR3 totals 18 residues. The CDR3 loop reads CASSLGGTGVLSNQPQHF. CDR3 nucleotides: TGTGCCAGCAGTTTAGGGGGGACAGGGGTCCTTAGCAATCAGCCCCAGCATTTT.

The CDR3 DNA is TGTGCCAGCAGTAGACAGGAAAACTATGGCTACACCTTC. Its translation: CASSRQENYGYTF. The chain combines TRBV6-5 with TRBJ1-2, with D possibly matching TRBD1 (6 bases). Per the germline V gene, CDR1 is MNHEY and CDR2 is SVGAGI. This CDR3 is 13 amino acids long. V lost 5 bases to trimming and J lost 2 bases, with 9 bases between them.

This chain uses TRBV7-3 with TRBJ1-6; 7 nucleotides agree with TRBD1. Trimming cost V 5 bases and J 0 bases; bases outside gene matches: 4. Per germline, CDR1 SGHTA and CDR2 FQGTGA. The CDR3 has 16 amino acids. CDR3 region: CASSLRGSSYNSPLHF. CDR3 nucleotide sequence: TGTGCCAGCAGCCTCAGGGGGAGCTCCTATAATTCACCCCTCCACTTT.

The CDR3 bases are TGTGCCAGCAGCTTACAGCGGAGCACCGGGGAGCTGTTTTTT. Its translation: CASSLQRSTGELFF. The chain has TRBV7-2 and TRBJ2-2; tentative D call: TRBD2 (5 bases). Germline assignment: CDR1 SGHTA and CDR2 FQGNSA. The CDR3 has 14 residues. V was cut by 2 bases and J by 4 bases, with 8 bases left in between.

The gene calls are TRBV9 and TRBJ1-2, with D uncertain. V lost 4 bases and J lost 7, with 20 bases in between. Germline CDR1 is SGDLS and CDR2 is YYNGEE. The CDR3 has 15 residues. The CDR3 is CASSPSKPTSGGYTF. The CDR3 coding sequence is TGTGCCAGCAGCCCCTCAAAGCCCACGTCGGGTGGCTACACCTTC. Full variable domain (remainder filled in from reference TRBV9 and TRBJ1-2): DSGVTQTPKHLITATGQRVTLRCSPRSGDLSVYWYQQSLDQGLQFLIQYYNGEERAKGNILERFSAQQFPDLHSELNLSSLELGDSALYFCASSPSKPTSGGYTFGSGTRLTVV.

This rearrangement joins TRBV11-3 to TRBJ2-2; no firm D call. CDR3 length: 13 residues. V gave up 4 bases and J gave up 3 bases, with 6 bases separating them. The V gene's germline CDR1 is SGHNT and CDR2 YENEEA. DNA of the CDR3: TGTGCCAGCAGCTCCTACTACACCGGGGAGCTGTTTTTT. Translation gives CASSSYYTGELFF.

This rearrangement joins TRBV6-5 to TRBJ2-5; 14 nucleotides agree with TRBD2. The J segment lost 3 bases and the V segment lost 4 bases, leaving 4 bases of the junction unmatched. The germline gives CDR1 MNHEY, CDR2 SVGAGI. The CDR3 is 16 amino acids. The CDR3 loop is CASSFKGLAGEETQYF. CDR3 DNA sequence: TGTGCCAGCAGTTTTAAGGGACTAGCGGGGGAAGAGACCCAGTACTTC.

The chain links TRBV5-1 to TRBJ2-2, with no clear D. CDR3 length: 16 residues. Germline V lookup: CDR1 SGHRS, CDR2 YFSETQ. Trimming removed 7 bases at V and 3 bases at J, with 19 bases between. CDR3 DNA sequence: TGCGCCAGCTCTATGGTCCCCGGAGTAGACACCGGGGAGCTGTTTTTT. Protein product: CASSMVPGVDTGELFF.

J is TRBJ2-1 and V is TRBV15, with TRBD2 matching 10 bases. V shed 3 bases, J shed 4 bases, and the junction held 6 bases outside the gene matches. CDR3 length: 16 residues. Germline CDR1 and CDR2: LNHNV and YYDKDF (reference sequence). The chain's CDR3 is CATSSLAGGSYNEQFF. The CDR3 DNA reads as TGTGCCACCAGCAGTTTAGCGGGGGGATCATACAATGAGCAGTTCTTC.

Written as DNA, the CDR3 is TGTGCCAGCAGCCCCGAGTGGGGCAGCTACACCTTC. It translates to CASSPEWGSYTF. The chain uses TRBV28 and TRBJ1-2, with D perhaps matching TRBD1 (5 bases). V lost 6 bases and J lost 9, with 14 bases in between. This CDR3 is 12 amino acids long. The V gene's germline CDR1 is MDHEN and CDR2 SYDVKM.

This clone was seen a handful of times. J is TRBJ2-1 and V is TRBV7-9; 9 bases align to TRBD1. The trim removed 1 base at V and 6 bases at J, leaving 7 bases unmatched. Germline CDR1 and CDR2: SEHNR and FQNEAQ (reference sequence). This CDR3 has 16 amino acids. DNA for the CDR3: TGTGCCAGCAGCTTAGTCCGGACAGGGGATGGCAATGAGCAGTTCTTC. This translates into CASSLVRTGDGNEQFF.

The chain has TRBV7-2 and TRBJ2-7, with TRBD1 matching over 8 bases. CDR1 and CDR2 from the germline V gene are SGHTA and FQGNSA. The trim removed 1 base at V and 0 bases at J, leaving 5 bases unmatched. CDR3 size: 16 residues. The CDR3 is CASSLGLGTGSYEQYF. DNA for the CDR3: TGTGCCAGCAGCTTAGGTCTGGGGACAGGCTCCTACGAGCAGTACTTC.

The chain links TRBV10-1 to TRBJ2-1; weak D call: TRBD2 (6 bases). The CDR3 spans 16 residues. Germline V gene sequence: CDR1 WNHNN, CDR2 SYGVQD (reference sequence). The V and J ends lost 3 bases and 0 bases respectively, with 12 bases between them. In nucleotides, the CDR3 is TGCGCCAGCAGTGACCGGACTACCAGCTCCTACAATGAGCAGTTCTTC. Its translation is CASSDRTTSSYNEQFF.